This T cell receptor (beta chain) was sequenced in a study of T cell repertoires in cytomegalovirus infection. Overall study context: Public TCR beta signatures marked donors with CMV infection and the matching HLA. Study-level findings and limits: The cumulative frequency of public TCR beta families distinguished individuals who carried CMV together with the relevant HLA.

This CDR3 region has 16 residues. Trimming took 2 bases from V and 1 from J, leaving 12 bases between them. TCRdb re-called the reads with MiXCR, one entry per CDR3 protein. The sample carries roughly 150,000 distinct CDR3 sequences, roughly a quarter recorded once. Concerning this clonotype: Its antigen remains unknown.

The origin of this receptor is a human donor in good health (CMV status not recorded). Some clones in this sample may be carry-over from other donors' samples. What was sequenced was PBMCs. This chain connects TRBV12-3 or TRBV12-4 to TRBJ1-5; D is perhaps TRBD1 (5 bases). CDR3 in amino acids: CASSLNMGQSNQPQHF. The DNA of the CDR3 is TGTGCCAGCAGTTTAAATATGGGGCAGAGCAATCAGCCCCAGCATTTT.